The 31 T cell receptor beta chains in this list originate from one sample, sequenced in a study of shared clonotypes between healthy human individuals. Here immunoSEQ multiplex PCR was the method, and the copy in TCRdb shows in-frame clones only, minus some. The sample carries about 490,000 clones, 65% to 80% recorded once. Source material: PBMCs. The origin of the receptors is a woman aged 40 to 49 in good health. Some clones in this sample may be carry-over from other donors' samples.

The chain is built from TRBV5-4 and TRBJ2-6; TRBD2 aligns across 10 bases. The CDR3 runs 20 residues. After removal of 3 bases from V and 0 bases from J, the junction contained 12 bases not matched to a gene. Germline V lookup: CDR1 SGHNT, CDR2 YYREEE (reference sequence). CDR3: CASSSPGLAAMGSGANVLTF. CDR3 DNA sequence: TGTGCCAGCAGCTCGCCAGGACTAGCGGCAATGGGCTCTGGGGCCAACGTCCTGACTTTC. The full variable domain, its missing parts supplied by reference TRBV5-4 and TRBJ2-6, is ETGVTQSPTHLIKTRGQQVTLRCSSQSGHNTVSWYQQALGQGPQFIFQYYREEENGRGNFPPRFSGLQFPNYSSELNVNALELDDSALYLCASSSPGLAAMGSGANVLTFGAGSRLTVL.

This clone was seen only a few times. The CDR3 here is CASSFDGNYGYTF. The CDR3 nucleotides are TGCGCCAGCAGCTTTGACGGTAACTATGGCTACACCTTC. The chain combines TRBV5-1 with TRBJ1-2; D unclear. V shed 2 bases and J shed 1 base, with 6 bases lying between them. Germline V gene data show CDR1 as SGHRS and CDR2 as YFSETQ. This CDR3 has 13 residues.

V usage is TRBV7-3 and J usage is TRBJ2-7, with D hard to call. This CDR3 contains 14 residues. CDR1 and CDR2 (germline): SGHTA, FQGTGA. Trimming removed 1 base from V and 0 bases from J, with 7 bases in between. CDR3 bases: TGTGCCAGCAGCTTAAATGGCGGCTCCTACGAGCAGTACTTC. Amino acid sequence: CASSLNGGSYEQYF.

The rearrangement uses TRBV21-1 and TRBJ2-7; the tabulated D call, TRBD2, remains unverified against the DNA. TRBV21-1 is a documented pseudogene. There are 13 residues in the CDR3. CDR3 loop: CASSCRTSYEQYF. In DNA form, the CDR3 reads TGTGCCAGCAGCTGCCGGACTAGTTACGAGCAGTACTTC.

The rearrangement joins TRBV5-1 to TRBJ2-3, with 7 bases lining up with TRBD2. Germline V gene lookup returns CDR1 SGHRS and CDR2 YFSETQ. The CDR3 runs to 16 residues. J was trimmed by 0 bases and V by 4 bases; bases with no gene match: 8. The CDR3 nucleotides are TGCGCCAGCAGCGCCTCCGGGCGGGGGAGCACAGATACGCAGTATTTT. Translation: CASSASGRGSTDTQYF. The whole variable domain, remainder taken from reference TRBV5-1 and TRBJ2-3, is KAGVTQTPRYLIKTRGQQVTLSCSPISGHRSVSWYQQTPGQGLQFLFEYFSETQRNKGNFPGRFSGRQFSNSRSEMNVSTLELGDSALYLCASSASGRGSTDTQYFGPGTRLTVL.

V and J are TRBV5-5 and TRBJ2-7; no clear D. Trimming took off 4 bases at V and 1 base at J, with 18 bases between the two ends. Germline CDR1 is SGHKS and CDR2 is YYEKEE (reference sequence). The CDR3 runs 16 residues. CDR3 amino acids: CASSPTPRARSYEQYF. In DNA form, the CDR3 reads TGTGCCAGCAGCCCCACGCCTCGGGCGCGGTCCTACGAGCAGTACTTC.

The chain has TRBV6-1 and TRBJ2-7; 7 nucleotides agree with TRBD2. With 7 bases clipped from V and 0 bases from J, the junction kept 9 bases outside the gene matches. Germline V gives CDR1 MNHNS, CDR2 SASEGT. The CDR3 runs to 15 residues. This CDR3 is CASTPSGVSSYEQYF. In DNA, the CDR3 is TGTGCCAGCACTCCAAGCGGGGTCAGCTCCTACGAGCAGTACTTC.

The rearrangement uses TRBV5-1 and TRBJ1-1; weak D call: TRBD1 (5 bases). Germline CDR1 and CDR2: SGHRS and YFSETQ. V lost 0 bases to trimming and J lost 3 bases, with 12 bases between them. This CDR3 is 15 amino acids long. This chain's CDR3 is CASSLGRGTDTEAFF. The CDR3 nucleotides read TGCGCCAGCAGCTTGGGTCGGGGGACGGACACTGAAGCTTTCTTT.

This clone showed up just a few times. The chain combines TRBV11-2 with TRBJ2-7; D gene uncertain. CDR1 is SGHAT and CDR2 is FQNNGV in the germline V gene. The CDR3 spans 16 residues. Trimming removed 0 bases at V and 2 bases at J, with 14 bases between. CDR3 sequence: CASSLDLPASTYEQYF. DNA of the CDR3: TGTGCCAGCAGCTTAGATTTGCCGGCCAGTACCTACGAGCAGTACTTC.

The genes are TRBV11-2 and TRBJ1-5, with 7 nucleotides matching TRBD1. V trimming: 1 base; J trimming: 3 bases; junction bases outside the gene matches: 12. This CDR3 comprises 18 residues. Looked up from germline, CDR1 is SGHAT and CDR2 is FQNNGV. CDR3 bases: TGTGCCAGCAGCTTAGTCGGAAGGGAGGACAGGCTCAATCAGCCCCAGCATTTT. It codes for CASSLVGREDRLNQPQHF.

The chain recombines TRBV9 with TRBJ1-2; no firm D call. CDR3 length: 14 residues. V was trimmed by 1 base and J by 2 bases, leaving 9 bases between them. Germline CDR1 and CDR2: SGDLS and YYNGEE. The CDR3 DNA follows: TGTGCCAGCAGCGTAACCCCAGCCAACTATGGCTACACCTTC. Translation gives CASSVTPANYGYTF.

The chain employs TRBV28 and TRBJ2-3, with TRBD1 identical over 8 bases. CDR3 length equals 17 residues. After removal of 4 bases from V and 4 bases from J, the junction contained 13 bases not matched to a gene. The germline CDR1 and CDR2 sequences are MDHEN and SYDVKM. As DNA, the CDR3 is TGTGCCAGCAGTTCGATCCACAGGGGGTCACTTTCAGATACGCAGTATTTT. Its translation: CASSSIHRGSLSDTQYF.

The chain combines TRBV28 with TRBJ2-7, with 9 nucleotides matching TRBD2. Trimming cost V 6 bases and J 2 bases; bases outside gene matches: 11. From germline, CDR1 is MDHEN and CDR2 SYDVKM. The CDR3 loop spans 16 amino acids. The CDR3 here is CASSFLPAGGTYEQYF. As DNA, the CDR3 is TGTGCCAGCAGCTTCCTCCCAGCGGGGGGAACCTACGAGCAGTACTTC.

CDR3 DNA: TGTGCCAGCAGCCAAGGTCTAGAGAAAGGCAATGAGCAGTTCTTC. This gives the protein CASSQGLEKGNEQFF. V gene TRBV4-2 combines with J gene TRBJ2-1, with D uncertain. CDR3 length: 15 amino acids. Germline values: CDR1 LGHNA, CDR2 YNFKEQ. V was pared by 1 base and J by 6 bases, with 13 bases between.

This chain connects TRBV14 to TRBJ2-2; no firm D call. CDR3 length: 14 amino acids. V gave up 3 bases and J gave up 3 bases, with 8 bases separating them. Germline values: CDR1 SGHDN, CDR2 FVKESK. CDR3 protein: CASSQSSYTGELFF. The CDR3 bases are TGTGCCAGCAGCCAGTCCTCCTACACCGGGGAGCTGTTTTTT.

V gene TRBV27 combines with J gene TRBJ2-7, with D possibly TRBD2 on 5 matching bases. CDR3 length: 14 residues. CDR1 is MNHEY, CDR2 SMNVEV, per germline (reference sequence). V was shortened by 2 bases and J by 7 bases, with 15 bases between the two germline ends. The CDR3 loop reads CASSLRLRTGEQYF. For the CDR3, the DNA is TGTGCCAGCAGTTTAAGACTCAGGACGGGGGAGCAGTACTTC.

The CDR3 DNA reads as TGTGCCAGCAGTCCCTCCCCCCTCCGACAGGGTGGAAATGAGCAGTTCTTC. Amino acids: CASSPSPLRQGGNEQFF. The chain joins TRBV28 to TRBJ2-1; TRBD1 matches 7 bases. There are 17 residues in the CDR3. V was clipped by 5 bases and J by 7 bases; unmatched bases: 17. In germline, CDR1 is MDHEN, CDR2 SYDVKM. Full variable domain (missing parts from reference TRBV28 and TRBJ2-1): DVKVTQSSRYLVKRTGEKVFLECVQDMDHENMFWYRQDPGLGLRLIYFSYDVKMKEKGDIPEGYSVSREKKERFSLILESASTNQTSMYLCASSPSPLRQGGNEQFFGPGTRLTVL.

In this sample, this clone turned up once. CDR3 nucleotides: TGTGCCTGGAGTGTAAAAGAGACCCAGTACTTC. The encoded protein is CAWSVKETQYF. The gene calls are TRBV30 and TRBJ2-5; D remains unclear. Germline-derived CDR1 and CDR2 are GTSNPN and SVGIG (reference sequence). The CDR3 spans 11 residues. Trimming took 0 bases from V and 3 from J, leaving 2 bases between them.

The V call is TRBV5-1, the J call TRBJ2-7; TRBD1 agrees at 7 bases. Per the germline V gene, CDR1 is SGHRS and CDR2 is YFSETQ. The length of the CDR3 is 14 residues. V shed 6 bases, J shed 7 bases, and the junction held 13 bases outside the gene matches. CDR3 coding DNA: TGCGCCAGCACCCCCGGGACAGCCGACGAGGAGCAGTACTTC. This gives the protein CASTPGTADEEQYF.

V and J are TRBV27 and TRBJ1-6; TRBD1 matches at 9 bases. The CDR3 is made up of 17 amino acids. The trim removed 5 bases at V and 8 bases at J, leaving 13 bases unmatched. Germline V CDR1 and CDR2: MNHEY, SMNVEV (reference sequence). The CDR3 region has the DNA TGTGCCAGCAGTCGGGGACAGGGAATTGGGGCACATTCACCCCTCCACTTT. Residues: CASSRGQGIGAHSPLHF.

This clone was detected a few times. This sample also contains other DNA sequences that code for the same CDR3. This chain connects TRBV7-8 to TRBJ1-4; TRBD1 agrees at 8 bases. The CDR3 has 16 residues. Losses at the gene ends were 2 bases for V and 8 bases for J; bases not matched to a gene: 10. CDR1 and CDR2 (germline): SGHVS, FQNEAQ. CDR3 protein: CASSLSGGQGGEKLFF. CDR3 in DNA: TGTGCCAGCAGCTTAAGCGGAGGACAGGGAGGAGAAAAACTGTTTTTT.

This chain links TRBV29-1 with TRBJ2-1; 7 bases are shared with TRBD1. CDR3 length: 15 residues. Germline loops: CDR1 SQVTM, CDR2 ANQGSEA. With 2 bases clipped from V and 1 base from J, the junction kept 5 bases outside the gene matches. The CDR3 reads CSVELRDSSYNEQFF. The CDR3 region has the DNA TGCAGCGTTGAACTCCGGGACAGTTCCTACAATGAGCAGTTCTTC.

This sequence joins TRBV7-9 and TRBJ2-2, with D maybe TRBD2 (6 bases). Trimming took off 2 bases at V and 2 bases at J, with 12 bases between the two ends. Germline V lookup: CDR1 SEHNR, CDR2 FQNEAQ (reference sequence). The CDR3 runs to 16 residues. As DNA, the CDR3 is TGTGCCAGCAGCTTACAAGCGGGTTTTAACACCGGGGAGCTGTTTTTT. Translation gives CASSLQAGFNTGELFF.

This clone was counted between two and nine times. The V call is TRBV5-1, the J call TRBJ2-1, with 12 bases identical to TRBD2. Trimming took 5 bases from V and 8 from J; bases not matched to a gene: 17. The CDR3 is 18 residues long. CDR1 SGHRS and CDR2 YFSETQ come from the germline V gene. CDR3 amino acids: CASRRGIGLAGGRDEQFF. The CDR3 nucleotides are TGCGCCAGCAGGAGGGGGATCGGGCTAGCGGGAGGGCGTGATGAGCAGTTCTTC. Complete variable domain (other parts from reference TRBV5-1 and TRBJ2-1): KAGVTQTPRYLIKTRGQQVTLSCSPISGHRSVSWYQQTPGQGLQFLFEYFSETQRNKGNFPGRFSGRQFSNSRSEMNVSTLELGDSALYLCASRRGIGLAGGRDEQFFGPGTRLTVL.

The chain recombines TRBV10-2 with TRBJ2-3; 8 bases are a match to TRBD2. The CDR3 extends over 15 amino acids. Germline V gene lookup returns CDR1 WSHSY and CDR2 SAAADI. V shed 7 bases and J 4 bases; nucleotides not matched to a gene: 10. CDR3 region: CASKVAGTTADTQYF. The DNA for the CDR3 is TGCGCCAGCAAGGTAGCGGGGACCACCGCAGATACGCAGTATTTT.

The rearrangement links TRBV30 to TRBJ2-5; TRBD2 aligns across 7 bases. CDR1 and CDR2 from the germline V gene are GTSNPN and SVGIG (reference sequence). Trimming took 4 bases from V and 2 from J; bases not matched to a gene: 7. The CDR3 runs 14 residues. CDR3 sequence (DNA): TGTGCCTGGACCCCAGCGGGATCTCAAGAGACCCAGTACTTC. Protein sequence: CAWTPAGSQETQYF.

The chain combines TRBV2 with TRBJ2-2; TRBD2 agrees at 9 bases. Germline V lookup: CDR1 SNHLY, CDR2 FYNNEI. The CDR3 runs to 16 residues. V gave up 3 bases and J gave up 7 bases; unmatched junction bases: 9. CDR3 DNA sequence: TGTGCCAGCAGTGAGGGGAACGGACTAGCGCGCGGGGAGCTGTTTTTT. Protein: CASSEGNGLARGELFF.

The chain joins TRBV7-3 to TRBJ2-2; the D gene is possibly TRBD1 (7 bases). This CDR3 is built from 16 residues. Trimming took off 3 bases at V and 4 bases at J, with 15 bases between the two ends. Germline V gene lookup returns CDR1 SGHTA and CDR2 FQGTGA. CDR3: CASSLEGARGTGELFF. The CDR3 DNA follows: TGTGCCAGCAGCTTGGAGGGGGCCAGGGGCACCGGGGAGCTGTTTTTT.

This sequence joins TRBV28 and TRBJ1-1; TRBD1 might be the D (5 bases). The V end was cut by 5 bases, the J end by 2 bases, with 9 bases between. This CDR3 has 13 residues. CDR1 is MDHEN, CDR2 SYDVKM, per germline. CDR3 bases: TGTGCCAGCAGTCCCGGGGCTAACACTGAAGCTTTCTTT. It translates to CASSPGANTEAFF.

The chain combines TRBV4-1 with TRBJ1-2; D remains unclear. Germline CDR1 and CDR2: MGHRA and YSYEKL. This CDR3 is 14 amino acids long. The germline V and J ends were trimmed by 0 bases and 0 bases, with 5 bases remaining between them. The CDR3 sequence is CASSQDPTNYGYTF. CDR3 bases: TGCGCCAGCAGCCAAGATCCCACTAACTATGGCTACACCTTC.

This chain uses TRBV18 with TRBJ1-5; tentative D call: TRBD1 (6 bases). V lost 0 bases and J lost 5, with 14 bases in between. Looked up from germline, CDR1 is KGHSH and CDR2 is LQKENI. CDR3 length equals 16 residues. CDR3 sequence: CASSPPGAGGYQPQHF. The CDR3, as DNA: TGTGCCAGCTCACCACCGGGGGCAGGCGGCTATCAGCCCCAGCATTTT.